This record looks at one T cell receptor (beta chain) sequence and its context. Its target is not known. Germline CDR1 SGHRS, CDR2 YFSETQ. The CDR3 is made up of 16 amino acids. After removal of 0 bases from V and 7 bases from J, the junction contained 4 bases not matched to a gene. This sample was included in a study of cytomegalovirus exposure and HLA in healthy donors. Regarding the study as a whole: Compared with the roughly 670-donor mean, an Asian-associated ancestry cluster reportedly had fewer N-insertions, according to a later analysis.

PCR involved 60 Vbeta and 13 Jbeta primers. Sequenced by immunoSEQ multiplex PCR; TCRdb stores in-frame clones only, minus some. The profile covers 130,000 to 150,000 clones, with around 79% appearing a single time and over 2.5% taken by the ten largest. This clonotype was obtained from a man between 35 and 55 years old in good health and CMV-seropositive. The gene calls are TRBV5-1 and TRBJ2-1, with 13 bases identical to TRBD2. Sequenced material: PBMCs. The CDR3 DNA is TGCGCCAGCAGCTTGGAAACTAGCGGGAGGGGTAATGAGCAGTTCTTC. This sequence encodes CASSLETSGRGNEQFF.